A single sample gave rise to the 32 T cell receptor beta chains below, sequenced in a study of cytomegalovirus exposure and HLA in healthy donors. The primer mix had 60 Vbeta and 13 Jbeta primers. The data were produced by immunoSEQ multiplex PCR, yet TCRdb's version contains in-frame clones alone and is incomplete. The top ten hold about 0.63% of the sample, which has approximately 140,000 clones, under 90% seen once. Sample: PBMCs. These receptors all come from a young man in good health and CMV-seronegative.

The chain couples TRBV7-9 to TRBJ1-1, with 7 positions matching TRBD1. The V gene's germline CDR1 is SEHNR and CDR2 FQNEAQ (reference sequence). J lost 9 bases, V lost 5 bases, and 3 bases had no gene match. The CDR3 length is 11 residues. The CDR3 DNA reads TGTGCCAGCAGCAGACAGGGACAAGCTTTCTTT. Translated, it gives CASSRQGQAFF.

The V gene is TRBV5-4, the J gene TRBJ1-6; the match to TRBD1 covers 10 bases. The germline gives CDR1 SGHNT, CDR2 YYREEE (reference sequence). Trimming at V came to 3 bases and at J to 3 bases, leaving 12 bases not matched to a gene. This CDR3 spans 19 amino acids. The chain's CDR3 is CASSSIRQGAPDYNSPLHF. Written as DNA, the CDR3 is TGTGCCAGCAGCTCTATTCGACAGGGGGCGCCAGACTATAATTCACCCCTCCACTTT. Using reference TRBV5-4 and TRBJ1-6 for the parts outside the CDR3, the full variable domain is ETGVTQSPTHLIKTRGQQVTLRCSSQSGHNTVSWYQQALGQGPQFIFQYYREEENGRGNFPPRFSGLQFPNYSSELNVNALELDDSALYLCASSSIRQGAPDYNSPLHFGNGTRLTVT.

This rearrangement joins TRBV19 to TRBJ1-5; maybe TRBD1 (5 bases). The CDR3 is made up of 18 amino acids. CDR1 and CDR2 from the germline V gene are LNHDA and SQIVND (reference sequence). V lost 3 bases and J 0 bases, leaving 18 bases between the germline ends. CDR3 loop: CASSMVIQKGYSNQPQHF. The CDR3 DNA reads as TGTGCCAGTAGTATGGTTATCCAGAAGGGGTATAGCAATCAGCCCCAGCATTTT. The whole variable domain, remainder taken from reference TRBV19 and TRBJ1-5, is DGGITQSPKYLFRKEGQNVTLSCEQNLNHDAMYWYRQDPGQGLRLIYYSQIVNDFQKGDIAEGYSVSREKKESFPLTVTSAQKNPTAFYLCASSMVIQKGYSNQPQHFGDGTRLSIL.

This clone was observed once. The rearrangement joins TRBV21-1 to TRBJ2-3; the table calls TRBD1, which could not be checked here. TRBV21-1 represents a pseudogene. The length of the CDR3 is 18 residues. The CDR3 nucleotides are TGTGCCAGCAGCATTGAAAACCCCGGGACAGGGGAGCCAGATACGCAGTATTTT. It is translated as CASSIENPGTGEPDTQYF.

This clone came up once. V and J are TRBV10-3 and TRBJ1-2; D is possibly TRBD1 (6 bases). The CDR3 consists of 14 residues. CDR1 ENHRY and CDR2 SYGVKD come from the germline V gene. Trimming removed 3 bases from V and 4 bases from J, with 12 bases in between. CDR3 DNA sequence: TGTGCCATCAGTGAAATGACAGGTTTCTATGGCTACACCTTC. Its translation is CAISEMTGFYGYTF.

This chain joins TRBV5-4 and TRBJ1-2, with D possibly being TRBD1 (6 bases). Trimming took 3 bases from V and 6 from J, leaving 9 bases between them. This CDR3 has 12 residues. CDR1 is SGHNT, CDR2 YYREEE, per germline (reference sequence). Written as DNA, the CDR3 is TGTGCCAGCAGCTCGAAGGGGGATGGCTACACCTTC. Protein sequence: CASSSKGDGYTF.

The chain employs TRBV7-2 and TRBJ2-6; no firm D call. Germline CDR1 reads SGHTA; CDR2 reads FQGNSA. The CDR3 is made up of 14 amino acids. Trimming took 10 bases from V and 0 from J, leaving 10 bases between them. The CDR3: CATRFNSGANVLTF. CDR3 coding DNA: TGTGCCACCCGCTTTAACTCTGGGGCCAACGTCCTGACTTTC.

The V gene is TRBV2, the J gene TRBJ1-2, with D uncertain. V shed 11 bases and J shed 5 bases, with 18 bases lying between them. The germline V gene has CDR1 SNHLY and CDR2 FYNNEI. The CDR3 has 13 residues. This CDR3 is CACLDGLIYGYTF. For the CDR3, the DNA is TGTGCCTGCTTAGACGGACTTATTTATGGCTACACCTTC.

This clone was detected only a few times. The chain couples TRBV7-2 to TRBJ1-4; D remains ambiguous. This CDR3 has 12 residues. Per the germline V gene, CDR1 is SGHTA and CDR2 is FQGNSA. Trimming stripped 4 bases from V and 8 bases from J, with 8 bases between. Here the CDR3 DNA reads TGTGCCAGCAGCTCCAAACAGGAAAAACTGTTTTTT. This codes for CASSSKQEKLFF.

The CDR3 reads CAIRDTAWDYTF. The CDR3 coding sequence is TGTGCCATCAGGGACACGGCCTGGGACTACACCTTC. This chain connects TRBV10-3 to TRBJ1-2; tentative D call: TRBD1 (5 bases). CDR1 ENHRY and CDR2 SYGVKD come from the germline V gene. This CDR3 comprises 12 residues. V was cut by 6 bases and J by 10 bases, with 15 bases left in between.

This clone was counted between two and nine times. The chain couples TRBV9 to TRBJ1-2; 8 bases line up with TRBD1. Germline V gives CDR1 SGDLS, CDR2 YYNGEE. The CDR3 totals 14 residues. V lost 3 bases to trimming and J lost 6 bases; unmatched junction nucleotides: 7. CDR3 sequence (DNA): TGTGCCAGCAGCGCTGACAGGGGAAGGGATGGCTACACCTTC. Protein sequence: CASSADRGRDGYTF.

This clone was observed a few times. V and J are TRBV7-9 and TRBJ2-2, with 8 nucleotides matching TRBD1. The germline CDR1 and CDR2 sequences are SEHNR and FQNEAQ (reference sequence). V shed 2 bases and J 3 bases; nucleotides not matched to a gene: 2. CDR3 length: 15 amino acids. CDR3 sequence: CASSLNRGYTGELFF. CDR3 in DNA: TGTGCCAGCAGCTTAAACAGGGGGTACACCGGGGAGCTGTTTTTT. Full variable domain (rest looked up from reference TRBV7-9 and TRBJ2-2): DTGVSQNPRHKITKRGQNVTFRCDPISEHNRLYWYRQTLGQGPEFLTYFQNEAQLEKSRLLSDRFSAERPKGSFSTLEIQRTEQGDSAMYLCASSLNRGYTGELFFGEGSRLTVL.

The rearrangement joins TRBV15 to TRBJ1-4, with TRBD1 matching 8 bases. Looked up from germline, CDR1 is LNHNV and CDR2 is YYDKDF (reference sequence). This CDR3 spans 19 amino acids. Trimming cost V 0 bases and J 10 bases; bases outside gene matches: 19. The chain's CDR3 is CATSRDQGLVQGATGKLFF. The CDR3 DNA sequence: TGTGCCACCAGCAGAGATCAGGGCCTGGTGCAGGGGGCAACAGGAAAACTGTTTTTT.

The chain has TRBV7-2 and TRBJ1-3; possible D gene TRBD1, 5 bases. The CDR3 loop spans 18 amino acids. Per germline, CDR1 SGHTA and CDR2 FQGNSA. The V end was cut by 5 bases, the J end by 1 base, with 21 bases between. The CDR3 DNA reads TGTGCCAGCAGCCCGAGATTAGACAGCCGTTGGTCTGGAAACACCATATATTTT. This sequence encodes CASSPRLDSRWSGNTIYF.

This chain connects TRBV30 to TRBJ1-6; possibly TRBD1 for D (5 bases). Trimming pared 0 bases from V and 13 bases from J, leaving 13 bases between. CDR1 GTSNPN and CDR2 SVGIG come from the germline V gene (reference sequence). The length of the CDR3 is 13 residues. The CDR3 loop reads CAWSVQDFWPLHF. The DNA for the CDR3 is TGTGCCTGGAGTGTACAGGATTTCTGGCCCCTCCACTTT.

This clone was picked up a small number of times. The J gene is TRBJ1-6, the V gene TRBV5-5; no reliable D call. This CDR3 has 15 amino acids. Trimming took off 7 bases at V and 1 base at J, with 12 bases between the two ends. Germline-derived CDR1 and CDR2 are SGHKS and YYEKEE (reference sequence). This CDR3 reads CASLLTPSYNSPLHF. CDR3 nucleotide sequence: TGTGCCAGCCTTTTGACACCTTCCTATAATTCACCCCTCCACTTT.

This chain connects TRBV4-3 to TRBJ1-1, with unresolved D. Trimming shortened V by 0 bases and J by 13 bases, and 15 bases separated the two germline ends. Germline V lookup: CDR1 LGHNA, CDR2 YSLEER. This CDR3 has 13 amino acids. In DNA form, the CDR3 reads TGCGCCAGCAGCCAAGAGTCGGGGAGGAGTCATTTCTTT. This translates into CASSQESGRSHFF.

The V gene is TRBV6-6, the J gene TRBJ1-5, with TRBD1 identical over 9 bases. Losses at the gene ends were 2 bases for V and 4 bases for J; bases not matched to a gene: 3. Germline V gene data show CDR1 as MNHNY and CDR2 as SVGAGI (reference sequence). The CDR3 consists of 15 residues. DNA for the CDR3: TGTGCCAGCAGTTACGAGGGACAGGGAAATCAGCCCCAGCATTTT. This translates into CASSYEGQGNQPQHF.

The chain combines TRBV18 with TRBJ1-2; D remains ambiguous. Trimming pared 8 bases from V and 7 bases from J, leaving 11 bases between. Germline V gene lookup returns CDR1 KGHSH and CDR2 LQKENI. This CDR3 region has 11 residues. CDR3 in amino acids: CASRSSGGYTF. The CDR3 DNA sequence: TGTGCCAGCCGGTCGTCCGGTGGCTACACCTTC.

The chain links TRBV4-3 to TRBJ2-2; perhaps TRBD1 as D (6 bases). Germline CDR1 is LGHNA and CDR2 is YSLEER. This CDR3 is 16 amino acids long. The ends were cut back, 0 bases at V and 5 bases at J, with 13 bases in the middle. CDR3 DNA: TGCGCCAGCAGCCAAGAGTGGGGGCTGATAACCGGGGAGCTGTTTTTT. The encoded protein is CASSQEWGLITGELFF.

The chain joins TRBV9 to TRBJ2-3, with D tentatively TRBD2 (6 bases). The CDR3 has 20 amino acids. Per germline, CDR1 SGDLS and CDR2 YYNGEE. V dropped 3 bases and J dropped 0 bases, with 26 bases sitting between them. The CDR3 sequence: CASSGPGLSFPLSSTDTQYF. The CDR3 DNA is TGTGCCAGCAGCGGTCCGGGACTTAGCTTCCCCCTTTCCAGCACAGATACGCAGTATTTT.

The chain uses TRBV6-4 and TRBJ2-2, with 9 bases that match TRBD2. With 3 bases clipped from V and 4 bases from J, the junction kept 0 bases outside the gene matches. Germline V gives CDR1 MRHNA, CDR2 SNTAGT. The CDR3 is 14 residues long. The CDR3 reads CASSERGGTGELFF. DNA of the CDR3: TGTGCCAGCAGTGAGCGGGGGGGCACCGGGGAGCTGTTTTTT.

This clone was observed a single time. This sequence joins TRBV7-2 and TRBJ1-2; D possibly corresponds to TRBD1 (5 bases). Trimming stripped 6 bases from V and 3 bases from J, with 20 bases between. The CDR3 extends over 16 amino acids. Per the germline V gene, CDR1 is SGHTA and CDR2 is FQGNSA. The CDR3 DNA reads as TGTGCCAGCAGTTCTGCGGGGGACGGAAGATACTATGGCTACACCTTC. Protein: CASSSAGDGRYYGYTF.

This clone occurred a few times. The chain employs TRBV7-2 and TRBJ2-7; D might be TRBD1 (7 bases). The V end lost 5 bases, the J end lost 5 bases, and 19 bases lay between the germline ends. Germline-derived CDR1 and CDR2 are SGHTA and FQGNSA. The CDR3 runs to 15 residues. Here the CDR3 DNA reads TGTGCCAGCAGCATCCACTCAGGGGGGCGTAACGAGCAGTACTTC. Protein product: CASSIHSGGRNEQYF.

The chain is built from TRBV5-1 and TRBJ2-3; D call uncertain. Trimming pared 0 bases from V and 3 bases from J, leaving 5 bases between. There are 13 residues in the CDR3. Per germline, CDR1 SGHRS and CDR2 YFSETQ. CDR3 residues: CASSLDTTDTQYF. CDR3 sequence (DNA): TGCGCCAGCAGCTTGGACACGACAGATACGCAGTATTTT.

The gene calls are TRBV15 and TRBJ1-2, with TRBD1 matching over 7 bases. Germline values: CDR1 LNHNV, CDR2 YYDKDF (reference sequence). Losses at the gene ends were 0 bases for V and 7 bases for J; bases not matched to a gene: 11. This CDR3 contains 16 residues. DNA of the CDR3: TGTGCCACCAGCAGAGATCGTGGGACAGAGTCTTTTGGCTACACCTTC. Its protein is CATSRDRGTESFGYTF.

This clone was seen just once. The chain employs TRBV5-1 and TRBJ2-3, with a tentative D call TRBD1 (5 bases). This CDR3 has 13 amino acids. V lost 6 bases and J 3 bases, leaving 11 bases between the germline ends. The germline gives CDR1 SGHRS, CDR2 YFSETQ. CDR3 region: CASTGLETDTQYF. The CDR3 coding sequence is TGCGCCAGCACAGGGTTAGAAACAGATACGCAGTATTTT.

J is TRBJ1-5 and V is TRBV30; no clear D. Trimming stripped 3 bases from V and 3 bases from J, with 12 bases between. The V gene's germline CDR1 is GTSNPN and CDR2 SVGIG (reference sequence). The CDR3 is made up of 14 amino acids. As DNA, the CDR3 is TGTGCCTGGAGGGACCTCGGGGACAATCAGCCCCAGCATTTT. This translates into CAWRDLGDNQPQHF. The full variable domain, completed using reference TRBV30 and TRBJ1-5, is SQTIHQWPATLVQPVGSPLSLECTVEGTSNPNLYWYRQAAGRGLQLLFYSVGIGQISSEVPQNLSASRPQDRQFILSSKKLLLSDSGFYLCAWRDLGDNQPQHFGDGTRLSIL.

V gene TRBV5-6 combines with J gene TRBJ2-1; tentative D call: TRBD2 (7 bases). Trimming shortened V by 0 bases and J by 3 bases, and 13 bases separated the two germline ends. The CDR3 runs 16 residues. The germline gives CDR1 SGHDT, CDR2 YYEEEE. In nucleotides, the CDR3 is TGTGCCAGCAGCTTGGCGGGGGGCCTTAACTACAATGAGCAGTTCTTC. Its translation is CASSLAGGLNYNEQFF.

This clone was observed a few times. This chain connects TRBV5-4 to TRBJ1-1; D remains ambiguous. Germline V gene data show CDR1 as SGHNT and CDR2 as YYREEE (reference sequence). The CDR3 consists of 15 residues. V dropped 4 bases and J dropped 4 bases, with 17 bases sitting between them. The CDR3 nucleotides are TGTGCCAGCAGCCCACGGACCGGGGTGGGCACTGAAGCTTTCTTT. Protein: CASSPRTGVGTEAFF.

The CDR3 DNA reads TGTGCCAGCAGCTCTCGACAGGGTGATCAGCCCCAGCATTTT. Translated: CASSSRQGDQPQHF. This chain links TRBV9 with TRBJ1-5; 7 nucleotides line up with TRBD1. Unmatched junction bases numbered 6, after V lost 4 bases and J lost 5 bases. CDR3 length: 14 amino acids. Germline lookup yields CDR1 SGDLS and CDR2 YYNGEE.

CDR3 region: CASSEGARGAFF. The CDR3 nucleotides read TGTGCCAGCAGTGAAGGAGCGCGTGGAGCTTTCTTT. The J gene is TRBJ1-1, the V gene TRBV25-1, with unresolved D. Trimming removed 2 bases from V and 10 bases from J, with 11 bases in between. Germline CDR1 MGHDK, CDR2 SYGVNS. The CDR3 extends over 12 amino acids.